This entry describes one TCR beta chain. What it recognizes is unknown. The data stem from a study of cytomegalovirus exposure and HLA in healthy donors. Findings of the study overall: Indistinguishable V segments, including TRBV6-2 and TRBV6-3, were excluded.

In the PCR, 60 Vbeta and 13 Jbeta primers were used. Libraries were prepared by immunoSEQ multiplex PCR; TCRdb keeps only in-frame clonotypes and omits some of them. The sample shows about 190,000 clones, about 90% of them seen only once. Deletions cut 7 bases from V and 10 bases from J, with 29 bases between. This CDR3 comprises 17 residues. CDR1 and CDR2 from the germline V gene are SGHTA and FQGNSA. The origin of this receptor is a man aged 25 to 40 in good health and CMV-seronegative. The chain joins TRBV7-2 to TRBJ2-1; D is perhaps TRBD2 (6 bases). Sequencing input: PBMCs. The CDR3 sequence: CASTPPTMTRGGREQFF. CDR3 in DNA: TGTGCCAGCACCCCGCCGACCATGACAAGGGGTGGGAGGGAGCAGTTCTTC. The full variable domain, completed using reference TRBV7-2 and TRBJ2-1, is GAGVSQSPSNKVTEKGKDVELRCDPISGHTALYWYRQSLGQGLEFLIYFQGNSAPDKSGLPSDRFSAERTGGSVSTLTIQRTQQEDSAVYLCASTPPTMTRGGREQFFGPGTRLTVL.